The 7 T cell receptor beta chains presented below share a single source sample, sequenced in a study of cytomegalovirus exposure and HLA in healthy donors. 13 Jbeta primers and 60 Vbeta primers were used for the PCR. Measured with immunoSEQ multiplex PCR; TCRdb has only the in-frame clones, and not every one. The sample holds fewer than 130,000 clones, roughly 69% seen once. Material: PBMCs. These receptors all stem from a man between 25 and 39 years old in good health and CMV-seropositive.

This CDR3 is CASSLRGGATYEQYF. The CDR3 DNA reads as TGTGCCAGCAGTTTAAGGGGCGGGGCCACCTACGAGCAGTACTTC. V gene TRBV27 combines with J gene TRBJ2-7; tentative D call: TRBD2 (6 bases). The CDR3 has 15 residues. Germline CDR1 reads MNHEY; CDR2 reads SMNVEV (reference sequence). V was clipped by 2 bases and J by 2 bases, with 13 bases between them.

In its sample, this clone was seen once. CDR3 region: CASSQVGGTEAFF. Written as DNA, the CDR3 is TGCGCCAGCAGCCAAGTAGGCGGAACTGAAGCTTTCTTT. The chain couples TRBV4-1 to TRBJ1-1, with unresolved D. CDR1 and CDR2 (germline): MGHRA, YSYEKL. This CDR3 has 13 amino acids. V was pared by 1 base and J by 5 bases, with 8 bases between.

The chain links TRBV6-5 to TRBJ1-1; 9 bases fit TRBD1. This CDR3 is 15 amino acids long. V lost 5 bases and J lost 6; bases outside the gene matches: 10. Germline loops: CDR1 MNHEY, CDR2 SVGAGI. CDR3 DNA sequence: TGTGCCAGCAGTACCAAAACAGGGGGCTTCGCTGAAGCTTTCTTT. Its protein is CASSTKTGGFAEAFF.

V is TRBV5-1 and J is TRBJ2-5; TRBD1 agrees at 9 bases. V trimming: 4 bases; J trimming: 4 bases; junction bases outside the gene matches: 8. Germline loops: CDR1 SGHRS, CDR2 YFSETQ. CDR3 length: 15 amino acids. In nucleotides, the CDR3 is TGCGCCAGCAGCCACAGGACAGGGGAACTAGAGACCCAGTACTTC. This translates into CASSHRTGELETQYF. Filled out from reference TRBV5-1 and TRBJ2-5, the complete variable domain reads KAGVTQTPRYLIKTRGQQVTLSCSPISGHRSVSWYQQTPGQGLQFLFEYFSETQRNKGNFPGRFSGRQFSNSRSEMNVSTLELGDSALYLCASSHRTGELETQYFGPGTRLLVL.

This clone was seen only a few times. The rearrangement uses TRBV5-1 and TRBJ2-1; TRBD2 matches at 8 bases. The CDR3 has 15 residues. The trim removed 2 bases at V and 2 bases at J, leaving 3 bases unmatched. Germline V gene sequence: CDR1 SGHRS, CDR2 YFSETQ. The CDR3 here is CASSFTSGPYNEQFF. The CDR3 DNA reads as TGCGCCAGCAGCTTTACTAGCGGCCCCTACAATGAGCAGTTCTTC.

The rearrangement joins TRBV2 to TRBJ2-5; a possible D gene is TRBD2 (5 bases). CDR3 length: 15 residues. Germline V gives CDR1 SNHLY, CDR2 FYNNEI. V dropped 6 bases and J dropped 2 bases, with 16 bases sitting between them. Here the CDR3 DNA reads TGTGCCAGCAGACACAGAGGGCTCAGGCAAGAGACCCAGTACTTC. Its translation is CASRHRGLRQETQYF.

V gene TRBV5-4 combines with J gene TRBJ2-5; 9 positions match TRBD2. With 4 bases clipped from V and 4 bases from J, the junction kept 8 bases outside the gene matches. CDR3 size: 15 residues. Looked up from germline, CDR1 is SGHNT and CDR2 is YYREEE (reference sequence). CDR3 sequence reads: CASSASGSGGETQYF. The CDR3, as DNA: TGTGCCAGCAGCGCCAGCGGTAGCGGGGGAGAGACCCAGTACTTC.